Listed below are T cell receptor beta chains from one sample, sequenced in a study of cytomegalovirus exposure and HLA in healthy donors. Method: immunoSEQ multiplex PCR; TCRdb's copy keeps in-frame clones and lacks some. The sample has around 90,000 clones, approximately 81% seen once; the top ten hold about 3.1%. Sequencing was done on a sample of PBMCs. Receptors were obtained from a male donor in good health and CMV-seropositive. Both conserved end residues are part of each CDR3. A D gene is named only where the DNA matches it firmly. Rows may omit the clone size; those that give it use once, few, many or a size class.

D	J	size	V	CDR3	DNA
-	TRBJ2-1	-	TRBV12-5	CASGLTGTRGNEQFF	TGTGCTAGTGGCTTGACCGGGACAAGGGGGAATGAGCAGTTCTTC
-	TRBJ2-7	few	TRBV4-3	CASSQVPRLSSYEQYF	TGCGCCAGCAGCCAAGTCCCCAGACTCAGCTCCTACGAGCAGTACTTC
TRBD1	TRBJ2-7	once	TRBV2	CASSETVRGGLSSYEQYF	TGTGCCAGCAGTGAAACGGTCAGAGGGGGCCTCAGCTCCTACGAGCAGTACTTC
-	TRBJ1-1	-	TRBV7-2	CASSLASTENTEAFF	TGTGCCAGCAGCTTAGCCTCCACAGAGAACACTGAAGCTTTCTTT
-	TRBJ2-3	-	TRBV7-9	CASSLAGADTDTQYF	TGTGCCAGCAGCCTAGCCGGAGCTGACACAGATACGCAGTATTTT
-	TRBJ2-1	-	TRBV19	CASSLGGGSLGYNEQFF	TGTGCCAGTAGCCTAGGCGGAGGCTCCCTCGGCTACAATGAGCAGTTCTTC
-	TRBJ2-3	few	TRBV7-3	CASSNSYSTDTQYF	TGTGCCAGCAGCAACAGTTATAGTACAGATACGCAGTATTTT
-	TRBJ1-1	-	TRBV19	CASSGQRNTEAFF	TGTGCCAGTAGCGGACAAAGGAACACTGAAGCTTTCTTT
TRBD1	TRBJ1-1	once	TRBV5-1	CASSWTGGRTEAFF	TGCGCCAGCAGCTGGACAGGGGGACGGACTGAAGCTTTCTTT
TRBD1	TRBJ2-3	once	TRBV9	CASSVSGGAHADTQYF	TGTGCCAGCAGCGTCTCAGGGGGCGCTCACGCAGATACGCAGTATTTT
-	TRBJ1-3	-	TRBV19	CASSSPGSVTGNTIYF	TGTGCCAGTAGCTCACCCGGGTCCGTCACTGGAAACACCATATATTTT
-	TRBJ2-2	-	TRBV30	CAWSVRGYTGELFF	TGTGCCTGGAGTGTAAGGGGGTACACCGGGGAGCTGTTTTTT
-	TRBJ2-7	-	TRBV7-9	CASSPQGQSSYEQYF	TGTGCCAGCAGCCCACAGGGCCAAAGCTCCTACGAGCAGTACTTC
-	TRBJ2-7	once	TRBV5-1	CASSFDRFYEQYF	TGCGCCAGCAGCTTTGACAGGTTCTACGAGCAGTACTTC
-	TRBJ1-1	-	TRBV10-3	CAISETDGAGTEAFF	TGTGCCATCAGTGAGACGGACGGAGCGGGCACTGAAGCTTTCTTT
TRBD1	TRBJ1-1	-	TRBV18	CASSPPSTGSVTEAFF	TGTGCCAGCTCACCACCTTCGACAGGGTCCGTCACTGAAGCTTTCTTT
-	TRBJ2-3	-	TRBV2	CASSEFSDSDTQYF	TGTGCCAGCAGTGAATTCTCAGACTCAGATACGCAGTATTTT
TRBD2	TRBJ2-1	-	TRBV5-1	CASSSLAGGNEQFF	TGCGCCAGCAGCTCACTAGCGGGGGGGAATGAGCAGTTCTTC
-	TRBJ1-2	-	TRBV9	CASSVAPRDTGYTF	TGTGCCAGCAGCGTAGCCCCCCGGGACACTGGCTACACCTTC
TRBD1	TRBJ1-2	-	TRBV6-5	CACSPGTANYGYTF	TGTGCCTGCAGCCCAGGGACAGCAAACTATGGCTACACCTTC
TRBD1	TRBJ2-2	-	TRBV2	CASSATGGDTGELFF	TGTGCCAGCAGTGCGACAGGGGGCGACACCGGGGAGCTGTTTTTT
TRBD1	TRBJ1-1	-	TRBV11-2	CASSLDRGRRNTEAFF	TGTGCCAGCAGCCTTGACAGGGGGCGGAGGAACACTGAAGCTTTCTTT
TRBD1	TRBJ2-7	-	TRBV6-1	CASSVQQGAFLALEQYF	TGTGCCAGCAGTGTACAACAGGGGGCCTTCTTAGCCCTCGAGCAGTACTTC
-	TRBJ1-5	-	TRBV5-6	CASSLRWNQPQHF	TGTGCCAGCAGCCTACGCTGGAATCAGCCCCAGCATTTT
-	TRBJ1-1	-	TRBV25-1	CASNTLNTEAFF	TGTGCCAGCAATACACTGAACACTGAAGCTTTCTTT
TRBD2	TRBJ2-7	-	TRBV9	CASSVAGGGEQYF	TGTGCCAGCAGCGTAGCGGGAGGGGGTGAGCAGTACTTC
-	TRBJ1-2	-	TRBV29-1	CSVEAGNYGYTF	TGCAGCGTTGAAGCCGGGAACTATGGCTACACCTTC
TRBD1	TRBJ1-2	-	TRBV30	CAWSADRDYGYTF	TGTGCCTGGAGTGCCGACAGGGACTATGGCTACACCTTC
TRBD2	TRBJ2-2	-	TRBV7-2	CASSFRLAGATGELFF	TGTGCCAGCAGCTTCCGACTAGCGGGGGCCACCGGGGAGCTGTTTTTT
-	TRBJ1-6	-	TRBV4-3	CASSQVVVADSPLHF	TGCGCCAGCAGCCAAGTAGTGGTAGCGGATTCACCCCTCCACTTT
-	TRBJ2-1	-	TRBV18	CASSLKALFYNEQFF	TGTGCCAGCTCACTCAAAGCACTTTTCTACAATGAGCAGTTCTTC
-	TRBJ1-1	few	TRBV9	CASSEQGSGTEAFF	TGTGCCAGCAGCGAACAGGGTTCGGGCACTGAAGCTTTCTTT
-	TRBJ2-1	-	TRBV5-6	CASSLPDNEQFF	TGTGCCAGCAGCTTGCCCGACAATGAGCAGTTCTTC
-	TRBJ2-2	-	TRBV6-5	CASSYSRGELFF	TGTGCCAGCAGTTACTCGAGGGGGGAGCTGTTTTTT
-	TRBJ2-1	-	TRBV6-5	CASSQGREQFF	TGTGCCAGCAGCCAGGGCCGTGAGCAGTTCTTC
-	TRBJ2-2	-	TRBV27	CASSSQVTGELFF	TGTGCCAGCAGTTCCCAGGTTACCGGGGAGCTGTTTTTT
TRBD1	TRBJ2-2	-	TRBV9	CASSLRTGMTGELFF	TGTGCCAGCAGCCTCCGGACAGGGATGACCGGGGAGCTGTTTTTT
-	TRBJ1-1	-	TRBV4-1	CASSQALWTAEAFF	TGCGCCAGCAGCCAAGCCCTTTGGACAGCTGAAGCTTTCTTT
-	TRBJ1-1	-	TRBV4-1	CASSLQGQGNTEAFF	TGCGCCAGCAGCCTCCAGGGACAAGGGAACACTGAAGCTTTCTTT
TRBD1	TRBJ2-7	-	TRBV18	CASSPGQYEQYF	TGTGCCAGCTCCCCGGGACAGTACGAGCAGTACTTC
-	TRBJ1-5	few	TRBV2	CASTTGPNQPQHF	TGTGCCAGCACCACAGGGCCTAATCAGCCCCAGCATTTT
-	TRBJ1-1	-	TRBV2	CASSARVKRTEAFF	TGTGCCAGCAGTGCCCGGGTTAAGAGGACTGAAGCTTTCTTT
TRBD2	TRBJ2-7	-	TRBV15	CATSRALGLAGAEQYF	TGTGCCACCAGCAGGGCCCTAGGACTAGCGGGGGCCGAGCAGTACTTC
-	TRBJ2-7	-	TRBV7-7	CASSLEQGSEQYF	TGTGCTAGCAGCTTAGAGCAGGGCTCCGAGCAGTACTTC
-	TRBJ2-6	-	TRBV25-1	CASASSGANVLTF	TGTGCCAGCGCGAGCTCTGGGGCCAACGTCCTGACTTTC
TRBD1	TRBJ2-1	-	TRBV7-8	CASSVDRGQYNEQFF	TGTGCCAGCAGCGTGGACAGGGGGCAATACAATGAGCAGTTCTTC
-	TRBJ1-2	-	TRBV25-1	CASSEFQVGRNYGYTF	TGTGCCAGCAGTGAATTCCAAGTGGGGAGAAACTATGGCTACACCTTC
TRBD1	TRBJ1-2	-	TRBV13	CASSGQGVYGYTF	TGTGCCAGCAGCGGACAGGGAGTCTATGGCTACACCTTC
-	TRBJ2-7	-	TRBV25-1	CASSESVSGYEQYF	TGTGCCAGCAGTGAATCGGTCTCGGGGTACGAGCAGTACTTC
-	TRBJ1-6	-	TRBV4-2	CASSQLQGGNSPLHF	TGTGCCAGCAGCCAACTACAGGGAGGGAATTCACCCCTCCACTTT
-	TRBJ2-1	-	TRBV4-2	CASSATSFSYNEQFF	TGTGCCAGCAGCGCTACTAGCTTCTCCTACAATGAGCAGTTCTTC
-	TRBJ2-7	-	TRBV4-1	CASSQDRASYYEQYF	TGCGCCAGCAGCCAAGATAGGGCTAGCTACTACGAGCAGTACTTC
TRBD1	TRBJ1-2	-	TRBV30	CAWIQGAGGGGYTF	TGTGCCTGGATACAGGGGGCCGGTGGTGGTGGCTACACCTTC
-	TRBJ1-6	many	TRBV19	CASGQGWSPLHF	TGTGCCAGTGGGCAGGGGTGGTCACCCCTCCACTTT
-	TRBJ1-3	-	TRBV13	CASSLRHLGNTIYF	TGTGCCAGCAGCCTTAGACATCTAGGAAACACCATATATTTT
TRBD1	TRBJ2-7	once	TRBV30	CAWNRDRLPDSYEQYF	TGTGCCTGGAACCGGGACAGGCTCCCGGACTCCTACGAGCAGTACTTC
TRBD1	TRBJ2-2	-	TRBV27	CASSTRWRRTGAAGELFF	TGTGCCAGCAGTACAAGGTGGAGGCGGACAGGGGCGGCCGGGGAGCTGTTTTTT
TRBD1	TRBJ1-2	-	TRBV5-1	CASSWGDSYGYTF	TGCGCCAGCAGCTGGGGGGACAGCTATGGCTACACCTTC